The present T cell receptor (beta chain) was sequenced within a study of control samples from healthy donors and cancer patients. The assay was immunoSEQ multiplex PCR, and TCRdb's table has in-frame clones only and misses some. The sample has about 51,000 clones, over 70% seen once; the top ten hold about 9.5%. This CDR3 is 15 amino acids long. CDR1 is SGHRS and CDR2 is YFSETQ in the germline V gene. V trimming: 4 bases; J trimming: 2 bases; junction bases outside the gene matches: 6. The receptor was derived from a man aged 65 to 79 in good health. The sequenced sample consisted of blood. The V call is TRBV5-1, the J call TRBJ2-7; 10 nucleotides align to TRBD2. CDR3 DNA: TGCGCCAGCAGCGTAGGACTAGCGGATACCTACGAGCAGTACTTC. It codes for CASSVGLADTYEQYF.